These T cell receptor beta chains were read from a single sample in a study of OX40 agonist ivuxolimab in advanced cancers. Profiling relied on immunoSEQ multiplex PCR, and the TCRdb table lists in-frame clones only, not all of them. The top ten clones hold under 2.5% of a sample with 53,000 or so clones, around 77% of them seen once. The specimen comprised CD4+ or CD8+ T cells sorted from blood, sampled in a trial of the OX40 agonist ivuxolimab. The receptors were gathered from an adult with an advanced solid tumor such as melanoma, head and neck, liver or kidney cancer. CDR3s include the opening cysteine and the closing phenylalanine or tryptophan. The D gene is left open where the match is weak. Size is stated for part of the rows, as once, few or many counts, or as a class when the clone is expanded.

d_gene	v_gene	abundance	j_gene	CDR3aa	CDR3nt
NA	TRBV9	NA	TRBJ1-2	CASSRDHYGYTF	TGTGCCAGCAGCCGCGACCACTATGGCTACACCTTC
NA	TRBV11-2	NA	TRBJ2-1	CASSLGDMAGYNEQFF	TGTGCCAGCAGCTTAGGTGATATGGCGGGGTACAATGAGCAGTTCTTC
NA	TRBV9	NA	TRBJ2-5	CASSATYQETQYF	TGTGCCAGCAGCGCCACGTACCAAGAGACCCAGTACTTC
NA	TRBV6-6	NA	TRBJ2-3	CASSYRNRESDTQYF	TGTGCCAGCAGTTACCGGAACAGGGAATCAGATACGCAGTATTTT
NA	TRBV7-2	NA	TRBJ1-1	CASTRHREDTEAFF	TGTGCCAGCACCCGGCACAGGGAGGACACTGAAGCTTTCTTT
NA	TRBV7-9	NA	TRBJ2-5	CASSLTDSQQYF	TGTGCCAGCTCCCTGACAGATTCTCAGCAGTACTTC
NA	TRBV6-5	NA	TRBJ1-4	CASSYSGERGEKLFF	TGTGCCAGCAGTTACTCGGGAGAGAGGGGTGAAAAACTGTTTTTT
NA	TRBV5-1	NA	TRBJ2-2	CASSLGQLNTGELFF	TGCGCCAGCAGCCTTGGACAGCTGAACACCGGGGAGCTGTTTTTT
NA	TRBV15	NA	TRBJ2-1	CATSRDLANPPEQFF	TGTGCCACCAGCAGAGATCTAGCCAATCCACCGGAGCAGTTCTTC
TRBD2	TRBV13	NA	TRBJ2-1	CASSLGGLAKQFF	TGTGCCAGCAGCTTAGGGGGACTAGCGAAGCAGTTCTTC
TRBD2	TRBV7-8	NA	TRBJ2-1	CASSSGEGRVTSEQFF	TGTGCCAGCAGCTCGGGGGAGGGCCGGGTAACCAGTGAGCAGTTCTTC
NA	TRBV28	NA	TRBJ2-7	CASNRATYEQYF	TGTGCCAGCAACAGGGCAACCTACGAGCAGTACTTC
NA	TRBV9	NA	TRBJ2-2	CASSVSINTGELFF	TGTGCCAGCAGCGTGTCTATTAACACCGGGGAGCTGTTTTTT
TRBD2	TRBV7-2	NA	TRBJ2-7	CASSRTSGIYEQYF	TGTGCCAGCAGCCGGACTAGCGGGATTTACGAGCAGTACTTC
TRBD2	TRBV10-1	NA	TRBJ2-4	CASSESGGDIQYF	TGCGCCAGCAGTGAGTCGGGGGGGGACATTCAGTACTTC
NA	TRBV11-3	NA	TRBJ2-1	CASSLGSFDNEQFF	TGTGCCAGCAGCTTAGGCAGTTTTGACAATGAGCAGTTCTTC
NA	TRBV4-1	few	TRBJ1-4	CASSQRQVPAPNEKLFF	TGCGCCAGCAGCCAGAGACAGGTTCCAGCCCCTAATGAAAAACTGTTTTTT
NA	TRBV19	NA	TRBJ1-2	CATLYYGYTF	TGTGCCACCCTATACTATGGCTACACCTTC
NA	TRBV6-1	once	TRBJ2-4	CASSPGLAKNIQYF	TGTGCCAGCAGTCCGGGTTTAGCCAAAAACATTCAGTACTTC
TRBD1	TRBV10-3	NA	TRBJ1-1	CAISESTGANTEAFF	TGTGCCATCAGTGAGTCGACAGGGGCGAACACTGAAGCTTTCTTT
NA	TRBV19	NA	TRBJ2-2	CASRSWDTGELFF	TGTGCCAGTAGAAGCTGGGACACCGGGGAGCTGTTTTTT
TRBD1	TRBV18	NA	TRBJ2-2	CASSARGTGANTGELFF	TGTGCCAGCTCAGCCCGCGGGACAGGAGCGAACACCGGGGAGCTGTTTTTT
NA	TRBV19	NA	TRBJ2-5	CASGLTSQETQYF	TGTGCCAGTGGGCTGACAAGCCAAGAGACCCAGTACTTC
NA	TRBV6-1	once	TRBJ2-7	CASSEPTYEQYF	TGTGCCAGCAGTGAACCTACCTACGAGCAGTACTTC
TRBD1	TRBV6-6	NA	TRBJ1-1	CASSPDRVEAFF	TGTGCCAGCAGTCCGGACAGGGTCGAAGCTTTCTTT
TRBD2	TRBV4-1	NA	TRBJ2-4	CASSQGATSGIQNIQYF	TGCGCCAGCAGCCAAGGGGCGACTAGCGGGATTCAAAACATTCAGTACTTC
TRBD1	TRBV6-1	once	TRBJ1-2	CASSGSGTGGRLYGYTF	TGTGCCAGCAGTGGATCCGGGACAGGGGGAAGGCTGTATGGCTACACCTTC
TRBD1	TRBV10-2	NA	TRBJ2-1	CASSEGRTGGEAEQFF	TGCGCCAGCAGTGAAGGCAGGACAGGGGGCGAGGCTGAGCAGTTCTTC
TRBD2	TRBV29-1	NA	TRBJ2-7	CSAQRGFNEQYF	TGCAGCGCCCAGCGGGGTTTCAACGAGCAGTACTTC
TRBD1	TRBV5-1	NA	TRBJ2-2	CASSYRDRGTGELFF	TGCGCCAGCAGCTACCGGGACAGGGGAACCGGGGAGCTGTTTTTT
NA	TRBV27	once	TRBJ1-1	CASSPRPGRGEAFF	TGTGCCAGCAGTCCGAGGCCGGGCAGGGGTGAAGCTTTCTTT
NA	TRBV30	NA	TRBJ2-6	CAWKQGWSGANVLTF	TGTGCCTGGAAGCAGGGGTGGTCTGGGGCCAACGTCCTGACTTTC
NA	TRBV7-2	NA	TRBJ2-7	CASSSDYGAVEQYF	TGTGCCAGCAGCTCGGATTACGGGGCCGTCGAGCAGTACTTC
TRBD2	TRBV7-6	NA	TRBJ2-1	CASSFISGRASLNYNEQFF	TGTGCCAGCAGCTTCATCAGCGGGAGGGCCTCCCTCAATTACAATGAGCAGTTCTTC
NA	TRBV5-8	NA	TRBJ2-7	CASSDRSGTYEQYF	TGTGCCAGCAGCGACCGATCGGGTACCTACGAGCAGTACTTC
TRBD1	TRBV10-1	NA	TRBJ1-2	CASAGQFYGYTF	TGCGCCAGCGCGGGACAGTTCTATGGCTACACCTTC
NA	TRBV11-2	NA	TRBJ1-1	CASSLGEARSTEAFF	TGTGCCAGCAGCTTAGGGGAAGCGCGGTCGACTGAAGCTTTCTTT
TRBD2	TRBV7-7	NA	TRBJ2-5	CASSSMTSGSETQYF	TGTGCTAGCAGCTCGATGACTAGCGGGAGTGAGACCCAGTACTTC
TRBD2	TRBV11-2	NA	TRBJ2-1	CASSLVRGRRYNEQFF	TGTGCCAGCAGCTTAGTTCGCGGGAGACGCTACAATGAGCAGTTCTTC
TRBD2	TRBV5-4	NA	TRBJ2-1	CASHLAGVSYNEQFF	TGTGCCAGCCACCTAGCGGGAGTGTCCTACAATGAGCAGTTCTTC
NA	TRBV11-3	NA	TRBJ2-5	CASSLGGVYETQYF	TGTGCCAGCAGCTTAGGGGGAGTTTATGAGACCCAGTACTTC
TRBD2	TRBV2	NA	TRBJ2-1	CASRRTSGTYNEQFF	TGTGCCAGCAGGAGGACTAGCGGGACGTACAATGAGCAGTTCTTC
TRBD2	TRBV9	NA	TRBJ2-1	CASSVGLAELNEQFF	TGTGCCAGCAGCGTAGGACTAGCGGAGCTCAATGAGCAGTTCTTC
NA	TRBV13	NA	TRBJ2-2	CASSRQHRGPTGELFF	TGTGCCAGCAGTCGACAACACCGGGGCCCTACCGGGGAGCTGTTTTTT
NA	TRBV7-2	NA	TRBJ2-2	CASSLDRGFITGELFF	TGTGCCAGCAGCTTAGACCGGGGGTTTATCACCGGGGAGCTGTTTTTT
TRBD2	TRBV28	NA	TRBJ2-3	CASTGLVTDTQYF	TGTGCCAGCACGGGACTAGTCACAGATACGCAGTATTTT
TRBD2	TRBV7-8	NA	TRBJ2-2	CASSIRLAGGSGELFF	TGTGCCAGCAGCATCCGACTAGCGGGAGGTAGCGGGGAGCTGTTTTTT
NA	TRBV2	NA	TRBJ2-1	CASSVGGQRKFF	TGTGCCAGCAGTGTGGGGGGCCAGCGAAAGTTCTTC
NA	TRBV4-1	NA	TRBJ2-1	CASSSKDMGFSYNEQFF	TGCGCCAGCAGCTCAAAAGATATGGGTTTCTCCTACAATGAGCAGTTCTTC
TRBD2	TRBV6-1	NA	TRBJ2-1	CASSRTSGPYNEQFF	TGTGCCAGCAGCCGGACTAGCGGTCCCTACAATGAGCAGTTCTTC
NA	TRBV4-2	NA	TRBJ1-2	CASSQDWGGISYGYTF	TGTGCCAGCAGCCAAGATTGGGGAGGGATCAGCTATGGCTACACCTTC
TRBD1	TRBV5-4	NA	TRBJ2-1	CASSHRQGVRNEQFF	TGTGCCAGCAGCCACCGACAGGGGGTTAGGAATGAGCAGTTCTTC
NA	TRBV28	few	TRBJ2-7	CASSTATVGSYEQYF	TGTGCCAGCAGTACAGCAACTGTGGGCTCCTACGAGCAGTACTTC